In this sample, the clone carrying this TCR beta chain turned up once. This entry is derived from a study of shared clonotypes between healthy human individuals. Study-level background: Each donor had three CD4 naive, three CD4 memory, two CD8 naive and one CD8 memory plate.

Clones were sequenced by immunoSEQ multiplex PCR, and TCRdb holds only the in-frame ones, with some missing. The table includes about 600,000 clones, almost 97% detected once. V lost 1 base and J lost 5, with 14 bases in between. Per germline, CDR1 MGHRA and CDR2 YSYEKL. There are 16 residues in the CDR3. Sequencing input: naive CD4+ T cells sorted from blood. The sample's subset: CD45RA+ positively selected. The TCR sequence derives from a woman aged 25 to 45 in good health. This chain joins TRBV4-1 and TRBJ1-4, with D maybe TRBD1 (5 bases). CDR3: CASSQVWGDQNEKLFF. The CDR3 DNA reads TGCGCCAGCAGCCAAGTTTGGGGGGACCAGAATGAAAAACTGTTTTTT.